The 2 T cell receptor beta chains below all came from one sample that was sequenced in a study of blood T cell repertoires in COVID-19. Only in-frame clones appear in the TCRdb table, and some are missing; sequencing was by immunoSEQ multiplex PCR. The sample includes approximately 230,000 clones, about 80% of them seen just once. The sample consisted of peripheral blood. The source of these receptors is a man aged 80 or over with acute or convalescent COVID-19.

The gene calls are TRBV5-1 and TRBJ1-3; D is undetermined. The CDR3 covers 16 residues. Per germline, CDR1 SGHRS and CDR2 YFSETQ. V gave up 4 bases and J gave up 2 bases, with 16 bases separating them. This CDR3 reads CASSTFSGVTGNTIYF. CDR3 DNA: TGCGCCAGCAGCACCTTCTCCGGGGTAACTGGAAACACCATATATTTT.

The count of this clone is one. The chain links TRBV18 to TRBJ2-1, with 11 nucleotides matching TRBD2. J was trimmed by 0 bases and V by 3 bases; bases with no gene match: 7. Per germline, CDR1 KGHSH and CDR2 LQKENI. This CDR3 is 18 amino acids long. CDR3 bases: TGTGCCAGCTCACCGACACTAGCGGGGGCTAGCTCCTACAATGAGCAGTTCTTC. It specifies CASSPTLAGASSYNEQFF.